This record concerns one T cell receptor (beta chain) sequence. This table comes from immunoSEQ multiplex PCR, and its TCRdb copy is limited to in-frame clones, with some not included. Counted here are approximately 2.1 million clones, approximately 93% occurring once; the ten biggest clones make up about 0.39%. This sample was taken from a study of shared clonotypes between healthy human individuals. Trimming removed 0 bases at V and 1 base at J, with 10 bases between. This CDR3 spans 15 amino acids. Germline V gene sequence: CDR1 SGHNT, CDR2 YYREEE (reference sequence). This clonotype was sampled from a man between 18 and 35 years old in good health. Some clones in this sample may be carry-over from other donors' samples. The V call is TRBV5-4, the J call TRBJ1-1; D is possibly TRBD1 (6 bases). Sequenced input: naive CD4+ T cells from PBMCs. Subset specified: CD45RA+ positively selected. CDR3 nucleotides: TGTGCCAGCAGCTTGGGGGGGGCGACGAACACTGAAGCTTTCTTT. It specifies CASSLGGATNTEAFF.